This T cell receptor (beta chain) was found in a study of cytomegalovirus exposure and HLA in healthy donors. Trimming took 1 base from V and 4 from J, leaving 13 bases between them. The CDR3 is 15 amino acids. Germline assignment: CDR1 LGHNA and CDR2 YSLEER. Primers for the PCR totalled 60 Vbeta and 13 Jbeta. Libraries were prepared by immunoSEQ multiplex PCR; TCRdb keeps only in-frame clonotypes and omits some of them. The sample lists 150,000 to 200,000 clones; approximately 82% were seen once. The rearrangement links TRBV4-3 to TRBJ2-5; tentative D call: TRBD2 (6 bases). The sample was PBMCs. The TCR comes from a woman under 30 in good health and CMV-seropositive. The CDR3 sequence: CASSQASSEAETQYF. The CDR3 bases are TGCGCCAGCAGCCAAGCATCTAGCGAAGCAGAGACCCAGTACTTC.